The TCR beta chain under discussion was sequenced for a study of cytomegalovirus exposure and HLA in healthy donors. Study-wide background: About 85 million unique TCR sequences came from HLA-typed donors in an early release.

This CDR3 contains 15 residues. The V segment lost 8 bases and the J segment 9 bases; nucleotides outside the gene matches: 13. Germline CDR1 is MNHEY and CDR2 is SMNVEV (reference sequence). 13 Jbeta primers and 60 Vbeta primers were used for the PCR. Produced via immunoSEQ multiplex PCR; TCRdb's table is partial and in-frame only. The sample has about 90,000 clones, roughly 80% seen once; the top ten hold around 2.3%. This clonotype was sampled from a young man in good health and CMV-seronegative. The sequencing sample was made of PBMCs. The V and J genes are TRBV27 and TRBJ1-6, with 7 bases lining up with TRBD1. DNA for the CDR3: TGTGCCAGCCTACAGGGGCGCACGGGGATTTCACCCCTCCACTTT. Translation gives CASLQGRTGISPLHF.